Listed below are T cell receptor beta chains from one sample, sequenced in a study of cytomegalovirus exposure and HLA in healthy donors. TCRdb's copy holds only in-frame clones and misses some; the assay was immunoSEQ multiplex PCR. The data contain roughly 120,000 clones, 15% to 19% of them singletons. The sample taken for sequencing was PBMCs. Receptors originate from a woman between 18 and 29 years old in good health and CMV-seronegative. CDR3s include the opening cysteine and the closing phenylalanine or tryptophan. A D gene is named only where the DNA matches it firmly. Clone size appears in some rows only: once, few, many, or a class for an expanded clone.

CASSQDMTSGWTDTQYF TGCGCCAGCAGCCAAGACATGACTAGCGGGTGGACAGATACGCAGTATTTT TRBV4-1 few TRBD2 TRBJ2-3
CASRPGGQGATEAFF TGCGCCAGCAGACCAGGGGGGCAGGGGGCAACTGAAGCTTTCTTT TRBV4-1 - TRBD1 TRBJ1-1
CASSYERGPYEQYF TGTGCCAGCAGTTACGAGCGCGGGCCCTACGAGCAGTACTTC TRBV6-6 - - TRBJ2-7
CASSEQGRGNQPQHF TGTGCCAGCAGTGAGCAGGGGCGGGGCAATCAGCCCCAGCATTTT TRBV25-1 - - TRBJ1-5
CASSPDRGALAFF TGTGCCAGCAGCCCGGACAGGGGCGCTCTGGCTTTCTTT TRBV7-2 few TRBD1 TRBJ1-1
CASRGSGGYGNTIYF TGTGCCAGCAGAGGGTCAGGGGGCTATGGAAACACCATATATTTT TRBV6-6 - TRBD1 TRBJ1-3
CSVVGGSWDNEQFF TGCAGCGTTGTGGGTGGGAGTTGGGACAATGAGCAGTTCTTC TRBV29-1 few - TRBJ2-1
CASSLNAGLGEKLFF TGTGCCAGCAGCTTAAACGCGGGATTAGGTGAAAAACTGTTTTTT TRBV7-2 few - TRBJ1-4
CASSVVGRGADTQYF TGTGCCAGCAGCGTAGTCGGGAGGGGGGCAGATACGCAGTATTTT TRBV9 - TRBD2 TRBJ2-3
CASSLSTQAFF TGTGCCAGCAGCTTATCCACTCAAGCTTTCTTT TRBV7-2 few - TRBJ1-1